The rows below give T cell receptor beta chains drawn from one sample of a study of blood T cells in healthy people across ages. A single record per CDR3 protein comes from TCRdb applying MiXCR to the 5' RACE reads. Of around 1,100,000 distinct CDR3 sequences in the sample, more than 30% were seen once. The sample was blood. These receptors came from a man between 18 and 29 years old in good health. CDR3s include the opening cysteine and the closing phenylalanine or tryptophan.

v_call cdr3_aa
TRBV7-9 CAYTSLASGESTDTQYF
TRBV5-1 CASSANIGDGYTF
TRBV29-1 CSVASSADTQYF
TRBV18 CASSPPGKEVGYTF
TRBV27 CASSAIWNTEAFF
TRBV5-1 CASSLRGVGETQYF
TRBV2 CASSELVGGNQPQHF
TRBV2 CASSDEGNSPLHF
TRBV20-1 CSARAGGLYEQYF
TRBV6-5 CASSLGTGAAFF
TRBV12-3/TRBV12-4 CASSLAAAKPEAFF
TRBV7-9 CASSLVSGRVYEQYF
TRBV20-1 CSARDVQQGASRQPQHF
TRBV4-3 CTSSQERDSSANEKLFF
TRBV10-3 CAIKNPRSSHEQYF
TRBV7-8 CASSRGRTKNIQYF
TRBV4-3 CASSQDLRITYNEQFF
TRBV7-7 CASSRDTIRSNEQFF
TRBV25-1 CASSEYRGLYTEAFF
TRBV2 CASSLDRSSYEQYF
TRBV12-5 CASGDLTTGGPQETQYF
TRBV6-6 CASRGARGHDTEAFF
TRBV20-1 CSVREEGTGIPYEQYF
TRBV5-4 CASSLGRATIGRGTQYF
TRBV9 CASSVAQIANYGYTF
TRBV7-9 CASSLGPQGIMNTEAFF
TRBV9 CASSETTKIGTPSPNTEAFF
TRBV7-9 CASSLFSGEQGNYGYTF
TRBV9 CASSVAGWPEQFF
TRBV28 CASMGRVVQPQHF
TRBV12-3/TRBV12-4 CASSPGLVYNEQFF
TRBV4-1 CASSQSPGQHNNEQFF
TRBV18 CASSAKQGDTEAFF
TRBV9 CASSVALQNTEAFF
TRBV7-2 CASSLQGRSLETQYF
TRBV5-1 CASRSGLRNEQFF
TRBV6-5 CASSYSLGFSYNEQFF
TRBV6-2/TRBV6-3 CASSYYRESGYTF
TRBV4-3 CASSPRQGEQFF
TRBV5-5 CASSPQQGRLAKNIRYF
TRBV7-2 CASSLDGSSNQPQHF
TRBV12-3/TRBV12-4 CASRPDGAGSGANVLTF
TRBV4-3 CASSQDRLAHNEQFF
TRBV29-1 CSVEWRVKETQYF
TRBV12-3/TRBV12-4 CASSLSRDRGRNEQYF
TRBV28 CASSQIDPQEAYGYTF
TRBV7-2 CASSLVPTGELFF
TRBV7-9 CAYERGTGGMNTEAFF
TRBV4-1 CASSQVDSNTEAFF